These 15 T cell receptor beta chains share one sample of origin, sequenced in a study of blood T cell repertoires in COVID-19. TCRdb keeps only in-frame clones here, not all; method: immunoSEQ multiplex PCR. The sample yields 450,000 or so clones, about 87% seen once. Sequencing was performed on peripheral blood. The receptors were gathered from a man aged 18 to 29 with COVID-19, enrolled during active disease.

This chain joins TRBV3-1 (or the pseudogene TRBV3-2) and TRBJ1-3; D gene ambiguous. The germline V gene has CDR1 LGHDT and CDR2 YNNKEL (reference sequence). Trimming stripped 8 bases from V and 6 bases from J, with 14 bases between. CDR3 length: 13 residues. In nucleotides, the CDR3 is TGTGCCAGCTCCGGAGCGGCAGCAAACACCATATATTTT. This translates into CASSGAAANTIYF.

The chain combines TRBV2 with TRBJ1-5; the D is unclear. The germline CDR1 and CDR2 sequences are SNHLY and FYNNEI. CDR3 size: 13 residues. V shed 3 bases and J shed 4 bases, with 7 bases lying between them. The CDR3 loop is CASSESQNQPQHF. CDR3 nucleotide sequence: TGTGCCAGCAGTGAGTCCCAGAATCAGCCCCAGCATTTT.

The rearrangement links TRBV18 to TRBJ2-7, with 8 bases that match TRBD1. CDR1 is KGHSH and CDR2 is LQKENI in the germline V gene. Trimming took 3 bases from V and 3 from J; bases not matched to a gene: 10. The CDR3 totals 16 residues. The chain's CDR3 is CASSPTGQGAVYEQYF. The CDR3 DNA reads as TGTGCCAGCTCACCCACGGGGCAGGGGGCCGTCTACGAGCAGTACTTC.

This sequence joins TRBV7-9 and TRBJ1-5, with D hard to call. Looked up from germline, CDR1 is SEHNR and CDR2 is FQNEAQ (reference sequence). CDR3 length: 15 amino acids. V dropped 5 bases and J dropped 3 bases, with 14 bases sitting between them. The CDR3 loop reads CASSPPGTDNQPQHF. In DNA, the CDR3 is TGTGCCAGCAGCCCCCCGGGTACGGACAATCAGCCCCAGCATTTT.

This chain links TRBV5-1 with TRBJ2-2; no reliable D call. Trimming took off 1 base at V and 1 base at J, with 8 bases between the two ends. Germline V lookup: CDR1 SGHRS, CDR2 YFSETQ. This CDR3 spans 15 amino acids. This chain's CDR3 is CASSLMRQNTGELFF. As DNA, the CDR3 is TGCGCCAGCAGCTTGATGAGGCAGAACACCGGGGAGCTGTTTTTT.

This clone occurred a few times. The chain's CDR3 is CASSGYKTHSYNEQFF. The DNA for the CDR3 is TGTGCCAGCAGTGGGTACAAAACGCACTCCTACAATGAGCAGTTCTTC. The chain links TRBV6-1 to TRBJ2-1; D is unresolved. Trimming cost V 4 bases and J 0 bases, with 13 bases left between them. Germline-derived CDR1 and CDR2 are MNHNS and SASEGT. CDR3 length equals 16 residues.

This chain links TRBV5-5 with TRBJ1-2, with D uncertain. Germline V CDR1 and CDR2: SGHKS, YYEKEE (reference sequence). The CDR3 runs to 13 residues. Trimming removed 2 bases at V and 8 bases at J, with 13 bases between. The CDR3 DNA reads as TGTGCCAGCAGCTTCCTCCCTGGGGAGGGCTACACCTTC. Its protein product is CASSFLPGEGYTF.

The genes are TRBV4-1 and TRBJ1-2; D is uncertain. Trimming pared 4 bases from V and 7 bases from J, leaving 10 bases between. CDR1 MGHRA and CDR2 YSYEKL come from the germline V gene. The CDR3 spans 12 residues. The CDR3 region has the DNA TGCGCCAGCAGCCCCGCGTTGAGTGGCTACACCTTC. Translating it yields CASSPALSGYTF.

The chain uses TRBV25-1 and TRBJ2-1; TRBD2 agrees at 7 bases. Trimming removed 4 bases from V and 8 bases from J; junction bases left unmatched: 11. CDR3 length: 15 amino acids. The germline V gene encodes CDR1 MGHDK and CDR2 SYGVNS. For the CDR3, the DNA is TGTGCCAGCAGTGCGGGCGGGAGTATTTCCCATGAGCAGTTCTTC. Translated: CASSAGGSISHEQFF.

The V gene is TRBV11-2, the J gene TRBJ2-1; D gene unclear. This CDR3 spans 14 amino acids. With 1 base removed from V and 6 bases from J, the gap between germline ends came to 10 bases. Germline V gene lookup returns CDR1 SGHAT and CDR2 FQNNGV. CDR3 protein: CASSLVWAPNEQFF. CDR3 sequence (DNA): TGTGCCAGCAGCTTAGTGTGGGCGCCCAATGAGCAGTTCTTC. Together with reference TRBV11-2 and TRBJ2-1, the CDR3 gives the full variable domain: EAGVAQSPRYKIIEKRQSVAFWCNPISGHATLYWYQQILGQGPKLLIQFQNNGVVDDSQLPKDRFSAERLKGVDSTLKIQPAKLEDSAVYLCASSLVWAPNEQFFGPGTRLTVL.

This clone was detected only a few times. This chain uses TRBV18 with TRBJ2-7; D may be TRBD1 (6 bases). From germline, CDR1 is KGHSH and CDR2 LQKENI. This CDR3 contains 15 residues. Trimming removed 6 bases from V and 4 bases from J, with 19 bases in between. CDR3 sequence (DNA): TGTGCCAGCTCCCCCTCGACAGGCTCATTTTACGAGCAGTACTTC. This sequence encodes CASSPSTGSFYEQYF.

This rearrangement joins TRBV10-2 to TRBJ1-2; unclear D gene. V gave up 5 bases and J gave up 7 bases, with 14 bases separating them. The CDR3 is made up of 13 amino acids. CDR1 is WSHSY, CDR2 SAAADI, per germline. The CDR3 sequence: CASSRADRGGYTF. The DNA for the CDR3 is TGCGCCAGCAGTAGGGCGGATCGGGGTGGCTACACCTTC.

V usage is TRBV27 and J usage is TRBJ1-6, with D possibly TRBD1 on 6 matching bases. The CDR3 is 17 residues long. The V gene lost 6 bases and the J gene lost 0 bases, with 15 bases spanning the gap. Germline CDR1 reads MNHEY; CDR2 reads SMNVEV (reference sequence). The CDR3 DNA reads as TGTGCCAGCAGGGGACCGGGGGGCAGCTCCTATAATTCACCCCTCCACTTT. Protein product: CASRGPGGSSYNSPLHF.

The rearrangement joins TRBV3-1 (or the pseudogene TRBV3-2) to TRBJ1-1, with 8 nucleotides matching TRBD1. Germline V gene lookup returns CDR1 LGHDT and CDR2 YNNKEL (reference sequence). V lost 3 bases and J lost 5; bases outside the gene matches: 8. This CDR3 comprises 15 residues. CDR3 in DNA: TGTGCCAGCAGCCAGGGCGGACAGGGTCGGACTGAAGCTTTCTTT. Translated: CASSQGGQGRTEAFF.

The V call is TRBV11-3, the J call TRBJ2-1; D is possibly TRBD2 (7 bases). Germline V gene sequence: CDR1 SGHNT, CDR2 YENEEA. The CDR3 loop spans 16 amino acids. V dropped 5 bases and J dropped 1 base, with 15 bases sitting between them. As DNA, the CDR3 is TGTGCCAGCAGCCAATCCCGGGGGGCGTCCTACAATGAGCAGTTCTTC. As protein: CASSQSRGASYNEQFF.